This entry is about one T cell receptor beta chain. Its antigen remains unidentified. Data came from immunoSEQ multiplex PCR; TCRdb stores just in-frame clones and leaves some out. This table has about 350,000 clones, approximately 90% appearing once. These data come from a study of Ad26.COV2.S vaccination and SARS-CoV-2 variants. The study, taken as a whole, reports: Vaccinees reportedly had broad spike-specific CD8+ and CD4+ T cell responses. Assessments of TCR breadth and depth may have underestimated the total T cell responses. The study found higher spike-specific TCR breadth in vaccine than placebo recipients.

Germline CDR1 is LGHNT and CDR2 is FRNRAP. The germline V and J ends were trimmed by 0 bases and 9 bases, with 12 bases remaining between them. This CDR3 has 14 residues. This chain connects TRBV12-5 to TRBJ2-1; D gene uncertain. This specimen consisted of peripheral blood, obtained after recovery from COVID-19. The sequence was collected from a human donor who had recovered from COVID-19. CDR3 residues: CASGLVPERGEQFF. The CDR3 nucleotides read TGTGCTAGTGGTTTGGTACCAGAGCGCGGTGAGCAGTTCTTC.